These 13 T cell receptor beta chains were all obtained from the same sample, sequenced in a study of cytomegalovirus exposure and HLA in healthy donors. Primers included in the PCR were 60 Vbeta and 13 Jbeta primers. Assay: immunoSEQ multiplex PCR; the TCRdb copy retains only in-frame clones and omits some. This table holds more than 95,000 clones, roughly 75% found once. Material for sequencing was PBMCs. Source of these receptors: a woman in her 40s in good health and CMV-seronegative.

About this clone: A junction end diverges from the germline sequence, so it may reflect a read error. This chain links TRBV10-3 with TRBJ2-7; tentatively, D is TRBD1 (5 bases). The CDR3 contains 12 residues. Germline CDR1 is ENHRY and CDR2 is SYGVKD. The CDR3 coding sequence is TGTGCCATCCGTGACAGTCCCTACGAGCAGTACTTC. Its translation is CAIRDSPYEQYF.

The rearrangement joins TRBV2 to TRBJ2-1; D might be TRBD2 (5 bases). V was pared by 6 bases and J by 4 bases, with 10 bases between. Germline values: CDR1 SNHLY, CDR2 FYNNEI. The CDR3 spans 13 residues. The CDR3 region has the DNA TGTGCCAGCAGGGACTGGCAGTACAATGAGCAGTTCTTC. Translation gives CASRDWQYNEQFF.

This clone was detected a few times. The chain carries TRBV7-9 and TRBJ2-1; 8 bases map to TRBD2. The CDR3 is made up of 17 amino acids. Trimming cost V 6 bases and J 3 bases; bases outside gene matches: 13. Germline V lookup: CDR1 SEHNR, CDR2 FQNEAQ (reference sequence). Here the CDR3 reads CASSSSGSPTGYNEQFF. The CDR3 DNA reads as TGTGCCAGCAGTTCTAGCGGGTCACCCACGGGCTACAATGAGCAGTTCTTC.

J is TRBJ1-1 and V is TRBV28, with D possibly matching TRBD1 (5 bases). Germline-derived CDR1 and CDR2 are MDHEN and SYDVKM. Trimming removed 3 bases at V and 1 base at J, with 12 bases between. The CDR3 has 15 residues. The CDR3 bases are TGTGCCAGCAGTTTCGGGGGGACCGGGAACACTGAAGCTTTCTTT. Amino acids: CASSFGGTGNTEAFF.

This sequence joins TRBV19 and TRBJ2-1; possibly TRBD1 for D (5 bases). The germline V gene has CDR1 LNHDA and CDR2 SQIVND (reference sequence). The CDR3 spans 14 residues. V lost 7 bases and J lost 0, with 10 bases in between. DNA for the CDR3: TGTGCCAGTACAGGGCAGAGCTCCTACAATGAGCAGTTCTTC. Protein: CASTGQSSYNEQFF.

The chain joins TRBV6-5 to TRBJ1-4; possible D gene TRBD1, 5 bases. Germline V lookup: CDR1 MNHEY, CDR2 SVGAGI. V lost 0 bases and J 4 bases, leaving 9 bases between the germline ends. The CDR3 is made up of 15 amino acids. Here the CDR3 DNA reads TGTGCCAGCAGTTACTCGCGCAGGGTTAATGAAAAACTGTTTTTT. It specifies CASSYSRRVNEKLFF.

This chain uses TRBV9 with TRBJ2-7, with 10 bases lining up with TRBD2. This CDR3 spans 15 amino acids. The V gene end was trimmed by 3 bases and the J gene end by 3 bases; junction bases not matched to a gene: 6. The germline V gene encodes CDR1 SGDLS and CDR2 YYNGEE. CDR3 nucleotides: TGTGCCAGCAGCGGGGGCTCTAGCGGGGGCTACGAGCAGTACTTC. This translates into CASSGGSSGGYEQYF.

The V call is TRBV19, the J call TRBJ1-3; D is possibly TRBD1 (5 bases). Germline V gives CDR1 LNHDA, CDR2 SQIVND (reference sequence). The CDR3 sequence is 16 residues long. V lost 5 bases and J 0 bases, leaving 14 bases between the germline ends. The CDR3 DNA follows: TGTGCCAGTAGTCCCTGGGGCAGGAACTCTGGAAACACCATATATTTT. Its translation: CASSPWGRNSGNTIYF.

This clone was detected only a few times. J is TRBJ2-1 and V is TRBV7-6; tentatively, D is TRBD2 (7 bases). Deletions cut 5 bases from V and 7 bases from J, with 18 bases between. CDR1 and CDR2 (germline): SGHVS, FNYEAQ. CDR3 length: 15 residues. The CDR3 coding sequence is TGTGCCAGCAGCCAAGTAGGAGGGGGAGGGAATGAGCAGTTCTTC. Translated: CASSQVGGGGNEQFF.

The J gene is TRBJ2-5, the V gene TRBV5-1; 7 bases line up with TRBD1. J lost 7 bases, V lost 6 bases, and 9 bases had no gene match. Germline CDR1 and CDR2: SGHRS and YFSETQ. This CDR3 contains 13 residues. The CDR3 loop is CASTLTGDGTQYF. The CDR3 region has the DNA TGCGCCAGCACCCTTACAGGGGATGGGACCCAGTACTTC.

The chain is built from TRBV7-9 and TRBJ2-7; 7 nucleotides align to TRBD1. V lost 10 bases to trimming and J lost 2 bases; unmatched junction nucleotides: 5. Germline CDR1 reads SEHNR; CDR2 reads FQNEAQ (reference sequence). This CDR3 region has 12 residues. CDR3: CATSTGPYEQYF. The CDR3 nucleotides are TGTGCCACCTCGACAGGGCCCTACGAGCAGTACTTC.

The chain combines TRBV28 with TRBJ2-1; 9 bases are shared with TRBD1. Germline V gene sequence: CDR1 MDHEN, CDR2 SYDVKM. The CDR3 is 16 residues long. Germline trimming cut 4 bases from V and 6 bases from J; bases unmatched to any gene: 10. CDR3 sequence reads: CASSSGQGLGGNEQFF. CDR3 DNA sequence: TGTGCCAGCAGTTCCGGACAGGGGCTAGGTGGCAATGAGCAGTTCTTC. Together with reference TRBV28 and TRBJ2-1, the CDR3 gives the full variable domain: DVKVTQSSRYLVKRTGEKVFLECVQDMDHENMFWYRQDPGLGLRLIYFSYDVKMKEKGDIPEGYSVSREKKERFSLILESASTNQTSMYLCASSSGQGLGGNEQFFGPGTRLTVL.

This clone was seen only a few times. V usage is TRBV11-2 and J usage is TRBJ2-5; TRBD2 aligns across 11 bases. From germline, CDR1 is SGHAT and CDR2 FQNNGV. The CDR3 spans 16 residues. The trim removed 2 bases at V and 5 bases at J, leaving 7 bases unmatched. The CDR3 DNA sequence: TGTGCCAGCAGCTTAAGAGTAGCGGGAGGGGATGAGACCCAGTACTTC. This gives the protein CASSLRVAGGDETQYF.